This T cell receptor (beta chain) was identified in a study of lymphopenia after photon versus proton radiotherapy. Whole-study results and caveats: Photon-treated patients lost naive T cells and TCR diversity; proton-treated stayed stable.

Repertoires were generated with immunoSEQ multiplex PCR, while TCRdb's copy carries only in-frame clones and drops some. The repertoire holds 65,000 to 75,000 clones, with about 90% as singletons. Concerning this clone: Its antigen is undetermined.

Trimming removed 0 bases at V and 8 bases at J, with 14 bases between. This CDR3 spans 15 amino acids. Germline V CDR1 and CDR2: LGHNT, FRNRAP. The starting material was peripheral blood, obtained from a patient treated with proton-based radiotherapy. This clonotype originated in an elderly man with esophageal cancer. The genes are TRBV12-5 and TRBJ2-1; maybe TRBD2 (6 bases). CDR3 amino acids: CASGLVRGALDEQFF. For the CDR3, the DNA is TGTGCTAGTGGTTTGGTTCGCGGGGCATTGGATGAGCAGTTCTTC.